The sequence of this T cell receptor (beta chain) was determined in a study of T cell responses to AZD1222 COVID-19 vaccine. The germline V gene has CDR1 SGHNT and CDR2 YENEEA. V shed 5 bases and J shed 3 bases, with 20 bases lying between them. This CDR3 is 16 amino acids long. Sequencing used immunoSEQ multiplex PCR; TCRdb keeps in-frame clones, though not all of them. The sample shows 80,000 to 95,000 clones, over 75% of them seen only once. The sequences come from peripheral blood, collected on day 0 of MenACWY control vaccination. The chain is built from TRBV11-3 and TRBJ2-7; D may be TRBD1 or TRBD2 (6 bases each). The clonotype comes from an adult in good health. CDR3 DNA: TGTGCCAGCAGCAGCTCACGCGAGGGGGGTGACTACGAGCAGTACTTC. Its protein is CASSSSREGGDYEQYF.